This T cell receptor (beta chain) emerged from a study of blood T cell repertoires in COVID-19. About the research overall: PBMCs, B-cell-depleted T cells, or T cells were the source of the cDNA or gDNA that made up the material.

TCRdb's table, derived via immunoSEQ multiplex PCR, lists solely in-frame clones and lacks some. The sample contains roughly 73,000 clones, about 88% of which appear only once. CDR3 size: 19 residues. With V trimmed by 4 bases and J by 9 bases, 21 bases remained unmatched. Germline loops: CDR1 MGHRA, CDR2 YSYEKL. The J gene is TRBJ2-1, the V gene TRBV4-1; 10 bases line up with TRBD1. The specimen sequenced was peripheral blood. The clonotype was recovered from a human donor in a cohort sampled during active COVID-19. This CDR3 reads CASSPYSTAGTGVASEQFF. The CDR3, as DNA: TGCGCCAGCAGCCCGTATAGCACCGCCGGGACAGGGGTCGCGAGTGAGCAGTTCTTC.